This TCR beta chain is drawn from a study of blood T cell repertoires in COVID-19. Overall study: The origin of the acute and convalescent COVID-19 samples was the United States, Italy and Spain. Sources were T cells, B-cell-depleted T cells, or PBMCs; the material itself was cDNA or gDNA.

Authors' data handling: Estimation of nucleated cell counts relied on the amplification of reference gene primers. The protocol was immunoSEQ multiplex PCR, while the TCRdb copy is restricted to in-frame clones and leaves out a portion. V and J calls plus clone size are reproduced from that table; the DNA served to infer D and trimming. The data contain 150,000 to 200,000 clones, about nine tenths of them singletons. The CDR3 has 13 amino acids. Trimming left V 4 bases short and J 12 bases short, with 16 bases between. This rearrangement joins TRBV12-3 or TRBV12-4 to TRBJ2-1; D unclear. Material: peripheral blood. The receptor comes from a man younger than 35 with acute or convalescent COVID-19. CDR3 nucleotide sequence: TGTGCCAGCAGTTCGAGCCCGGGTGACGGGCAGTTCTTC. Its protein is CASSSSPGDGQFF.